This T cell receptor beta chain is drawn from a study of CD4 T cells in relation to SARS-CoV-2 and coronaviruses. Study context: TCR beta CDR3s were sequenced after roughly 10-day antigen culture of PBMCs. The negative reference was HIV-1 Nef peptide pool or peptide-free culture. The restricting HLA molecule for shared crossreactive spike epitopes was mapped.

Generated by immunoSEQ multiplex PCR, the TCRdb table keeps only in-frame clones and is missing some. The table records about 22,000 clones, over 75% of them present only once. V lost 4 bases, J lost 0 bases, and 10 bases lay in between. There are 15 residues in the CDR3. Germline V gene data show CDR1 as MNHEY and CDR2 as SVGAGI. Before the COVID-19 pandemic, during about 2010-2018, CD4+ T cells were taken from unexposed donors. Isolation of CD4+ T cells took place after around 11 days in culture. As cell numbers allowed, unexposed-donor CD4+ T cells faced SARS-CoV-2 S/N and four cold-coronavirus spikes. Of note for this clone: Its antigen is unknown.

The V gene is TRBV6-5, the J gene TRBJ2-1; TRBD2 might be the D (6 bases). The receptor was isolated from a human donor in good health. Material for sequencing was CD4+ T cells from PBMCs, cultured in vitro. This chain's CDR3 is CASSSAGSSYNEQFF. CDR3 nucleotide sequence: TGTGCCAGCAGTTCCGCGGGAAGCTCCTACAATGAGCAGTTCTTC.